This is a list of T cell receptor beta chains from one sample in a study of blood T cell repertoires in COVID-19. Sequenced by immunoSEQ multiplex PCR; TCRdb stores in-frame clones only, minus some. Of 200,000 to 250,000 clones detected, roughly nine tenths appear once; the ten largest clones hold 9.5% to 14%. Sequenced input: PBMCs or T cells enriched from blood (not recorded which). The receptors shown here come from a man aged 30 to 45 who had recovered from COVID-19. Each CDR3 is given with its conserved first and last residue. Fields, in order: V gene, CDR3 protein.

V: TRBV9; CDR3: CASSAWTRSTDTQYF
V: TRBV27; CDR3: CASSPLLSGGANEQYF
V: TRBV5-6; CDR3: CASSKRDRGMNEKLFF
V: TRBV5-4; CDR3: CASSLGSTRGSGNTIYF
V: TRBV3-1/TRBV3-2; CDR3: CASSQSLFTTYEQYF
V: TRBV5-1; CDR3: CASSSGPGGRETQYF
V: TRBV5-4; CDR3: CASSINSGTETYEQYF
V: TRBV29-1; CDR3: CSVEAGQGTEAFF
V: TRBV7-9; CDR3: CASSPNSGSYEQYF
V: TRBV9; CDR3: CASSVGAGSKPYEQYF
V: TRBV19; CDR3: CASSAYPGQDVAQYF
V: TRBV27; CDR3: CASLRAYYTF
V: TRBV11-3; CDR3: CASSFSVGGGPGGQYF
V: TRBV3-1/TRBV3-2; CDR3: CASSPPAQREQYF
V: TRBV3-1/TRBV3-2; CDR3: CASSPQDPGSLAKNIQYF
V: TRBV5-1; CDR3: CASSLRLAGDYSYEQYF
V: TRBV5-5; CDR3: CASSAVGNSNQPQHF
V: TRBV11-2; CDR3: CASSLQASGNTIYF
V: TRBV7-8; CDR3: CASSSYGREGYNEQFF
V: TRBV4-1; CDR3: CASSQQDRAYEQYF
V: TRBV5-6; CDR3: CASRRQGYEQYF
V: TRBV9; CDR3: CASSVLAGGSQETQYF
V: TRBV20-1; CDR3: CSASRWGGYNEQFF
V: TRBV21-1; CDR3: CASSTTRDRGNYGYTF
V: TRBV28; CDR3: CASRLREGLSGANVLTF
V: TRBV9; CDR3: CASSVGTGNYNEQFF